A single count supports the clone carrying this T cell receptor beta chain. What it binds is not known. The data were obtained in a study of cytomegalovirus exposure and HLA in healthy donors. Findings of the study overall: TCR clusters originating in the first cohort tended to co-occur in the 110 or so validation repertoires, according to a later analysis. It was confirmed in vitro that a few of the CMV-associated chains were specific for CMV antigens. Listed as cytomegalovirus-associated were 164 TCR beta chains. As was reported, the classifier diagnosed cytomegalovirus status with high specificity and sensitivity.

Data came from immunoSEQ multiplex PCR; TCRdb stores just in-frame clones and leaves some out. The sample records 150,000 to 200,000 clones, roughly 91% being singletons. CDR1 MRHNA and CDR2 SNTAGT come from the germline V gene. The CDR3 has 11 amino acids. Trimming took 8 bases from V and 6 from J, leaving 8 bases between them. The specimen was PBMCs. The clonotype originates from a man between 18 and 29 years old in good health and CMV-seropositive. J is TRBJ2-1 and V is TRBV6-4; weak D call: TRBD2 (5 bases). The CDR3 spells CASFRGNEQFF. CDR3 DNA: TGTGCCAGCTTCCGGGGCAATGAGCAGTTCTTC.